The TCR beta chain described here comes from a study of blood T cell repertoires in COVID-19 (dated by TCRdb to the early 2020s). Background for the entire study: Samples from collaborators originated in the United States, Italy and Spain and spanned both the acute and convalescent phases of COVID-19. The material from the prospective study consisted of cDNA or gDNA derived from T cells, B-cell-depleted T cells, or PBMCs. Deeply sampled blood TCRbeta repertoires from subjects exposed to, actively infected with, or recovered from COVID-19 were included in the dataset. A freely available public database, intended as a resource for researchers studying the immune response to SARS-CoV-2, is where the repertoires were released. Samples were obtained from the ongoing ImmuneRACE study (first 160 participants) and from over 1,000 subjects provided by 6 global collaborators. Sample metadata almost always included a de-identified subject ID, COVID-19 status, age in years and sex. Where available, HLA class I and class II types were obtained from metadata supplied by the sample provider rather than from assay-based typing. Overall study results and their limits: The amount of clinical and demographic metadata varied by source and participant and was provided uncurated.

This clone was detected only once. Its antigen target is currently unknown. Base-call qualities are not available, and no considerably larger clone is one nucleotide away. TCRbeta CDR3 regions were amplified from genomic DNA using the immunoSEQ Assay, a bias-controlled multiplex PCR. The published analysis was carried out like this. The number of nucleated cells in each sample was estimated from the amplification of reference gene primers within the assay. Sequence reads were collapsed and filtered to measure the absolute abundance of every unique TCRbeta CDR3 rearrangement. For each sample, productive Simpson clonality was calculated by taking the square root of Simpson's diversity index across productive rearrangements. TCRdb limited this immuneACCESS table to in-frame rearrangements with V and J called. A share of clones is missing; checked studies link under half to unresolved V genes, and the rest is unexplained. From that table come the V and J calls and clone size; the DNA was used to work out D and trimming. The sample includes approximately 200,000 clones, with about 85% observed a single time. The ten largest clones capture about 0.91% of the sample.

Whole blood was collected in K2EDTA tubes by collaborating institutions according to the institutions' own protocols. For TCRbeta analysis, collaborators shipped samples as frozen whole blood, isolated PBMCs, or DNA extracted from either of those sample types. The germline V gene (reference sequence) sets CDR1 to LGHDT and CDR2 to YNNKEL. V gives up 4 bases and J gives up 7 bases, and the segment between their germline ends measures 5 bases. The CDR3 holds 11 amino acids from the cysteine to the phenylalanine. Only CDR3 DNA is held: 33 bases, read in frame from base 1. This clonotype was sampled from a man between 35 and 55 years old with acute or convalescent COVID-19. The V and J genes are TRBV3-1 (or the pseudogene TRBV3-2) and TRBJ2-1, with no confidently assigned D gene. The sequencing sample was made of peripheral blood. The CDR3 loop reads CASSLNNEQFF. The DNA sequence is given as TGTGCCAGCAGCCTTAATAATGAGCAGTTCTTC.